This T cell receptor (beta chain) was sequenced for a study of T cells after yellow fever vaccination. Overall study context: Fractions of low cell number were prepared using SMART-Seq v4 Ultra Low Input. Study-level points and caveats: Compared with primary, the secondary response was weaker and peaked at day 5, not 15.

V was pared by 0 bases and J by 6 bases, with 7 bases between. Per the germline V gene, CDR1 is SGDLS and CDR2 is YYNGEE. This CDR3 spans 14 amino acids. A few counts support this clonotype. Its antigen is not identified. Template switching with 5'RACE generated the TCR cDNA and added a universal primer site and UMIs. TCRdb ran MiXCR on the 5' RACE reads and lists one entry per CDR3 protein. The sample holds some 320,000 distinct CDR3 sequences; 4.1% are singletons and the top ten take under 30%. This clonotype was obtained from a young man who received the YFV17D yellow fever vaccine. The V call is TRBV9, the J call TRBJ1-6; the D gene is possibly TRBD1 (5 bases). The sample here was PBMCs, taken 5 days after the yellow fever booster vaccination. The CDR3 is CASSVGQLNSPLHF. CDR3 nucleotides: TGTGCCAGCAGCGTAGGACAGCTTAATTCACCCCTCCACTTT.